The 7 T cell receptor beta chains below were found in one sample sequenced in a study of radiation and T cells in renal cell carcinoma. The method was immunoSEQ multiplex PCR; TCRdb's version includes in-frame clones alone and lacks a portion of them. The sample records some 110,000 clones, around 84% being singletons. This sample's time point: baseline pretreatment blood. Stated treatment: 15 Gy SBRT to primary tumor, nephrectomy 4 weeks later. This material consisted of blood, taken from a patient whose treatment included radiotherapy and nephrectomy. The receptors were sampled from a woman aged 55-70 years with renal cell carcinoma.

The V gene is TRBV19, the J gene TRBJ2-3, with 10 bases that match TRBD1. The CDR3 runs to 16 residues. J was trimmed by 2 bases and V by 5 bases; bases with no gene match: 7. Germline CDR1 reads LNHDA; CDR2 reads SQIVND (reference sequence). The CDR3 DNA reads TGTGCCAGTAGTCTTCCGGGACAGGGGACCACAGATACGCAGTATTTT. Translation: CASSLPGQGTTDTQYF.

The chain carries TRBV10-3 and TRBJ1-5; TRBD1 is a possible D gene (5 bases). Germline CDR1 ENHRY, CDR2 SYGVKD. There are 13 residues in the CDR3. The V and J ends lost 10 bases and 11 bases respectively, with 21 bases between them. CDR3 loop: CATRDGGAGAQHF. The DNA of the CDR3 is TGTGCCACCCGAGACGGGGGAGCTGGGGCCCAGCATTTT.

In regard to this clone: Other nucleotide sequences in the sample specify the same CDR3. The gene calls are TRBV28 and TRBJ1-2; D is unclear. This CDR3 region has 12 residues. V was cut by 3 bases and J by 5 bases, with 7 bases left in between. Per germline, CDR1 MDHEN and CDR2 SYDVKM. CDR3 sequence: CASSLSEYGYTF. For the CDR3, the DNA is TGTGCCAGCAGTTTGTCAGAGTATGGCTACACCTTC.

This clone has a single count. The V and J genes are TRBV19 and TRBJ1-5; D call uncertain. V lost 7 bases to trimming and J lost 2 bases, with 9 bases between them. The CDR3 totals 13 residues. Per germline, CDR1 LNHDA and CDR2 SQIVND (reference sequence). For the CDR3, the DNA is TGTGCCAGTACCCCGGACCGCAATCAGCCCCAGCATTTT. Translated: CASTPDRNQPQHF.

CDR3 residues: CASSIQGGSGVQYF. The CDR3 DNA sequence: TGTGCCAGTAGTATACAAGGGGGGTCCGGGGTGCAGTACTTC. The V call is TRBV19, the J call TRBJ2-7; D may correspond to TRBD1 or TRBD2 (6 bases each). V dropped 2 bases and J dropped 9 bases, with 17 bases sitting between them. The CDR3 spans 14 residues. Germline lookup yields CDR1 LNHDA and CDR2 SQIVND (reference sequence).

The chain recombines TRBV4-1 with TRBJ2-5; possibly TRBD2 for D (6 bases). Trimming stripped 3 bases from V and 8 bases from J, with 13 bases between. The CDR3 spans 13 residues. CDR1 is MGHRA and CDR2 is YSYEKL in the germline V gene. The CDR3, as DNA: TGCGCCAGCAGCCAGCCGGGACTGACAACCCAGTACTTC. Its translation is CASSQPGLTTQYF.

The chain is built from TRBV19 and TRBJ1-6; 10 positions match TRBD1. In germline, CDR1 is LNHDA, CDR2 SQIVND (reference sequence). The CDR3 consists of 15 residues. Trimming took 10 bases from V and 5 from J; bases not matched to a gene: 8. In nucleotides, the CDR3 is TGTGCCACGGGACAGGGGAACTCAAATAATTCACCCCTCCACTTT. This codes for CATGQGNSNNSPLHF.